Below, 10 T cell receptor beta chains from the same sample are listed, as sequenced in a study of blood T cell repertoires in COVID-19. Some clones are missing from TCRdb's copy, which holds only in-frame ones; the method was immunoSEQ multiplex PCR. The table has around 270,000 clones, over 75% seen once; the top ten hold 0.87%. Material for sequencing was peripheral blood. These TCRs come from a human donor with COVID-19, enrolled during active disease. The donor label of this sample is uncertain.

The chain carries TRBV28 and TRBJ1-2; 8 positions match TRBD1. Germline CDR1 MDHEN, CDR2 SYDVKM. Losses at the gene ends were 5 bases for V and 1 base for J; bases not matched to a gene: 12. The CDR3 extends over 17 amino acids. CDR3 coding DNA: TGTGCCAGCAGTCGTCTGGGGACAGGTGCATTTAACTATGGCTACACCTTC. It specifies CASSRLGTGAFNYGYTF.

This sequence joins TRBV10-2 and TRBJ1-5; the D is unclear. This CDR3 has 13 amino acids. Germline loops: CDR1 WSHSY, CDR2 SAAADI. The V gene lost 3 bases and the J gene lost 0 bases, with 3 bases spanning the gap. CDR3 bases: TGCGCCAGCAGTGAACATAGCAATCAGCCCCAGCATTTT. Translation gives CASSEHSNQPQHF.

The CDR3 here is CATSGRLGDSGANVLTF. Written as DNA, the CDR3 is TGTGCCACCAGCGGAAGGCTAGGGGATTCTGGGGCCAACGTCCTGACTTTC. This chain joins TRBV15 and TRBJ2-6; perhaps TRBD1 as D (5 bases). This CDR3 is built from 17 residues. Trimming removed 5 bases from V and 1 base from J, with 15 bases in between. Per germline, CDR1 LNHNV and CDR2 YYDKDF (reference sequence).

The CDR3 loop is CASSVRGASNQPQHF. The CDR3 region has the DNA TGTGCCAGTTCCGTCAGGGGGGCTAGCAATCAGCCCCAGCATTTT. This chain uses TRBV6-5 with TRBJ1-5, with 7 bases aligning to TRBD1. Looked up from germline, CDR1 is MNHEY and CDR2 is SVGAGI. The CDR3 runs 15 residues. With V trimmed by 9 bases and J by 0 bases, 8 bases remained unmatched.

The chain combines TRBV19 with TRBJ2-2; D is possibly TRBD2 (5 bases). V gave up 6 bases and J gave up 3 bases, with 14 bases separating them. CDR1 LNHDA and CDR2 SQIVND come from the germline V gene (reference sequence). This CDR3 comprises 15 residues. CDR3 DNA sequence: TGTGCCAGTAGGCTTCTGACTATCGACACCGGGGAGCTGTTTTTT. It is translated as CASRLLTIDTGELFF.

The chain is built from TRBV12-3 or TRBV12-4 and TRBJ1-2, with D unclear. Trimming pared 6 bases from V and 3 bases from J, leaving 11 bases between. CDR3 length equals 13 residues. CDR3 sequence: CASSQSLYYGYTF. CDR3 in DNA: TGTGCCAGCAGCCAAAGCCTTTACTATGGCTACACCTTC.

CDR3 protein: CASSPIARENTGELFF. The CDR3 nucleotides are TGTGCCAGCAGCCCCATTGCGCGGGAGAACACCGGGGAGCTGTTTTTT. This chain connects TRBV5-6 to TRBJ2-2, with D possibly matching TRBD2 (6 bases). Germline lookup yields CDR1 SGHDT and CDR2 YYEEEE. The CDR3 covers 16 residues. The V and J ends lost 4 bases and 1 base respectively, with 14 bases between them.

The chain has TRBV5-1 and TRBJ2-1; no clear D gene. This CDR3 contains 15 residues. CDR1 and CDR2 from the germline V gene are SGHRS and YFSETQ. The germline V and J ends were trimmed by 0 bases and 4 bases, with 11 bases remaining between them. The CDR3 sequence: CASSLDGSRYNEQFF. CDR3 DNA sequence: TGCGCCAGCAGCTTGGACGGTTCCCGTTACAATGAGCAGTTCTTC.

This chain uses TRBV28 with TRBJ1-4, with D uncertain. Trimming shortened V by 5 bases and J by 3 bases, and 16 bases separated the two germline ends. CDR3 size: 16 residues. CDR1 and CDR2 from the germline V gene are MDHEN and SYDVKM. The CDR3 DNA sequence: TGTGCCAGCAGTATCAACCTCCCCGGGGCTAATGAAAAACTGTTTTTT. This encodes CASSINLPGANEKLFF. The whole variable domain, filled in from reference TRBV28 and TRBJ1-4, reads DVKVTQSSRYLVKRTGEKVFLECVQDMDHENMFWYRQDPGLGLRLIYFSYDVKMKEKGDIPEGYSVSREKKERFSLILESASTNQTSMYLCASSINLPGANEKLFFGSGTQLSVL.

The chain joins TRBV30 to TRBJ1-1; 7 bases map to TRBD1. J was trimmed by 1 base and V by 7 bases; bases with no gene match: 6. CDR3 length: 13 residues. Germline V gives CDR1 GTSNPN, CDR2 SVGIG (reference sequence). As DNA, the CDR3 is TGTGCCTTCAACAGGGGCGAGAACACTGAAGCTTTCTTT. Residues: CAFNRGENTEAFF.